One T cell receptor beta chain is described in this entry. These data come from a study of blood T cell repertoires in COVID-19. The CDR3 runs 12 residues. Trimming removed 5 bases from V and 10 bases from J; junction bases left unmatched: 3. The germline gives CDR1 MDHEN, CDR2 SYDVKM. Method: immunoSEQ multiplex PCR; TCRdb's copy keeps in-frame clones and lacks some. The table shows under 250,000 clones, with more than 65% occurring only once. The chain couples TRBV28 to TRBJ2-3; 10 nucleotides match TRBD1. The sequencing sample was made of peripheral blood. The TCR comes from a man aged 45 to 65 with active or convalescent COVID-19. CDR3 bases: TGTGCCAGCAGTAGACAGGGGGCCCCGCAGTATTTT. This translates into CASSRQGAPQYF.